These 16 T cell receptor beta chains share one sample of origin, sequenced in a study of T cell changes during pregnancy in multiple sclerosis. The protocol was immunoSEQ multiplex PCR, while the TCRdb copy is restricted to in-frame clones and leaves out a portion. The data contain 40,000 to 60,000 clones, over 80% of them singletons. This material consisted of CD4+ T cells from peripheral blood mononuclear cells, taken in the third trimester of pregnancy. The origin of the receptors is a female donor with multiple sclerosis, enrolled in a pregnancy study.

The gene calls are TRBV5-4 and TRBJ1-2, with TRBD1 identical over 7 bases. CDR3 size: 15 residues. CDR1 SGHNT and CDR2 YYREEE come from the germline V gene (reference sequence). The V gene end was trimmed by 3 bases and the J gene end by 4 bases; junction bases not matched to a gene: 9. The CDR3 DNA follows: TGTGCCAGCAGCTCTTCGCGACAGGGTACCTATGGCTACACCTTC. Translation: CASSSSRQGTYGYTF. The complete variable domain, with remaining parts taken from reference TRBV5-4 and TRBJ1-2, reads ETGVTQSPTHLIKTRGQQVTLRCSSQSGHNTVSWYQQALGQGPQFIFQYYREEENGRGNFPPRFSGLQFPNYSSELNVNALELDDSALYLCASSSSRQGTYGYTFGSGTRLTVV.

This chain connects TRBV9 to TRBJ1-6; 8 bases map to TRBD1. V shed 7 bases and J 0 bases; nucleotides not matched to a gene: 3. Germline CDR1 and CDR2: SGDLS and YYNGEE. The CDR3 contains 15 residues. The CDR3 spells CASDRGSSYNSPLHF. Here the CDR3 DNA reads TGTGCCAGCGACAGGGGAAGCTCCTATAATTCACCCCTCCACTTT.

The J gene is TRBJ2-2, the V gene TRBV4-2; 7 nucleotides agree with TRBD2. CDR1 is LGHNA and CDR2 is YNFKEQ in the germline V gene. V was clipped by 1 base and J by 4 bases; unmatched bases: 6. The CDR3 runs 16 residues. The CDR3 DNA reads TGTGCCAGCAGCCAAGTCGCGGGGGAGAGCACCGGGGAGCTGTTTTTT. The encoded protein is CASSQVAGESTGELFF.

The chain is built from TRBV19 and TRBJ2-5; TRBD1 agrees at 11 bases. J gave up 1 base and V 4 bases, and 5 bases lay outside the gene matches. The CDR3 spans 16 residues. Germline V CDR1 and CDR2: LNHDA, SQIVND (reference sequence). The CDR3 protein is CASSTDRGRTQETQYF. The CDR3 DNA reads TGTGCCAGTAGTACGGACAGGGGGCGCACCCAAGAGACCCAGTACTTC.

J is TRBJ2-3 and V is TRBV7-6; TRBD2 aligns across 11 bases. The CDR3 sequence is 17 residues long. The V gene's germline CDR1 is SGHVS and CDR2 FNYEAQ. The trim removed 0 bases at V and 0 bases at J, leaving 2 bases unmatched. This chain's CDR3 is CASSLALAGGSTDTQYF. For the CDR3, the DNA is TGTGCCAGCAGCTTAGCTTTAGCGGGGGGGAGCACAGATACGCAGTATTTT.

V gene TRBV6-1 combines with J gene TRBJ1-1, with 7 bases matching TRBD1. J was trimmed by 6 bases and V by 3 bases; bases with no gene match: 10. This CDR3 has 15 residues. Per the germline V gene, CDR1 is MNHNS and CDR2 is SASEGT. The CDR3 loop is CASSDVGTASSEAFF. The CDR3 DNA reads TGTGCCAGCAGTGACGTCGGGACAGCCTCTTCTGAAGCTTTCTTT.

This chain joins TRBV11-3 and TRBJ2-2; TRBD2 matches 7 bases. J lost 7 bases, V lost 5 bases, and 13 bases had no gene match. The CDR3 is made up of 16 amino acids. The V gene's germline CDR1 is SGHNT and CDR2 YENEEA. The CDR3: CASSVRLGGLSGELFF. As DNA, the CDR3 is TGTGCCAGCAGCGTGCGGTTGGGAGGGTTGAGCGGGGAGCTGTTTTTT.

The rearrangement uses TRBV7-9 and TRBJ1-2, with D perhaps TRBD1 (5 bases). The germline gives CDR1 SEHNR, CDR2 FQNEAQ (reference sequence). This CDR3 has 13 amino acids. V lost 3 bases, J lost 13 bases, and 18 bases lay in between. CDR3 protein: CASSFTQASTLTF. DNA for the CDR3: TGTGCCAGCAGCTTCACACAGGCTTCTACTCTCACCTTC.

The chain joins TRBV10-1 to TRBJ2-1; TRBD1 aligns across 7 bases. The CDR3 consists of 13 residues. CDR1 WNHNN and CDR2 SYGVQD come from the germline V gene (reference sequence). Trimming at V came to 8 bases and at J to 7 bases, leaving 8 bases not matched to a gene. CDR3 nucleotides: TGCGCCAGCGACAGGGAGAAGAGGAATGAGCAGTTCTTC. This encodes CASDREKRNEQFF.

A note on this clone: Germline and junction disagree at one end, which may indicate a read error. The chain couples TRBV7-8 to TRBJ2-7, with D possibly being TRBD2 (6 bases). The germline gives CDR1 SGHVS, CDR2 FQNEAQ. CDR3 length: 13 amino acids. CDR3 sequence (DNA): TGTGCCAGCAGCGACATGGGGAGGCAGTTGCTGTCCTTC. This encodes CASSDMGRQLLSF.

The gene calls are TRBV19 and TRBJ1-4; maybe TRBD1 (5 bases). The CDR3 covers 14 residues. Germline CDR1 and CDR2: LNHDA and SQIVND (reference sequence). Deletions cut 6 bases from V and 8 bases from J, with 16 bases between. The CDR3 region is CASRFGGFGEKLFF. DNA of the CDR3: TGTGCCAGTAGATTCGGGGGATTCGGCGAAAAACTGTTTTTT.

The J gene is TRBJ2-1, the V gene TRBV4-1; 10 nucleotides align to TRBD2. CDR1 MGHRA and CDR2 YSYEKL come from the germline V gene. Trimming took 1 base from V and 5 from J; bases not matched to a gene: 2. The CDR3 extends over 15 amino acids. The CDR3 region is CASSQVLAGNNEQFF. The CDR3 DNA sequence: TGCGCCAGCAGCCAAGTACTAGCGGGGAACAATGAGCAGTTCTTC.

The chain is built from TRBV18 and TRBJ1-6; 8 positions agree with TRBD1. The V and J ends lost 1 base and 7 bases, in that order; junction bases with no gene match: 3. The V gene's germline CDR1 is KGHSH and CDR2 LQKENI. The length of the CDR3 is 15 residues. Here the CDR3 reads CASSPLQGENSPLHF. The CDR3 DNA follows: TGTGCCAGCTCACCACTACAGGGGGAAAATTCACCCCTCCACTTT. Full variable domain (missing parts from reference TRBV18 and TRBJ1-6): NAGVMQNPRHLVRRRGQEARLRCSPMKGHSHVYWYRQLPEEGLKFMVYLQKENIIDESGMPKERFSAEFPKEGPSILRIQQVVRGDSAAYFCASSPLQGENSPLHFGNGTRLTVT.

This clone came up a few times. The chain joins TRBV5-4 to TRBJ2-7; tentative D call: TRBD1 (6 bases). The CDR3 sequence is 15 residues long. V was pared by 4 bases and J by 2 bases, with 16 bases between. Germline V gene data show CDR1 as SGHNT and CDR2 as YYREEE (reference sequence). DNA of the CDR3: TGTGCCAGCAGCCCAAGTTGGAACAGGGCCTACGAGCAGTACTTC. This encodes CASSPSWNRAYEQYF.

This clone appeared once. The chain joins TRBV9 to TRBJ1-2; tentatively, D is TRBD1 (5 bases). Trimming stripped 5 bases from V and 7 bases from J, with 15 bases between. This CDR3 is built from 13 residues. Germline V gives CDR1 SGDLS, CDR2 YYNGEE. In nucleotides, the CDR3 is TGTGCCAGCAGGGGATCCCAGGGACTTGGCTACACCTTC. Amino acid sequence: CASRGSQGLGYTF.

This sequence joins TRBV9 and TRBJ1-1; no firm D call. Germline CDR1 SGDLS, CDR2 YYNGEE. V gave up 1 base and J gave up 6 bases, with 10 bases separating them. The CDR3 loop spans 13 amino acids. CDR3 sequence reads: CASSVLEGSEAFF. In DNA form, the CDR3 reads TGTGCCAGCAGCGTACTGGAGGGATCTGAAGCTTTCTTT.